The entry below gives a single T cell receptor (beta chain) sequence along with its context. During its preparation, the TCRbeta library received unique molecular identifiers. TCRdb ran MiXCR on the PCR reads and lists one entry per CDR3 protein. The sample carries about 540,000 distinct CDR3 sequences, approximately 20% recorded once. Germline-derived CDR1 and CDR2 are SGHRS and YFSETQ. The CDR3 runs to 15 residues. Deletions cut 0 bases from V and 2 bases from J, with 11 bases between. The data originate from a study of T-cell reconstitution after alpha-beta-depleted transplantation in children. This clonotype was obtained from a human donor who donated a stem cell graft to a child with acute lymphoblastic leukemia. The genes are TRBV5-1 and TRBJ2-5; D may be TRBD2 (7 bases). This specimen consisted of PBMCs from the stem cell graft donor, obtained from the stem cell graft. The CDR3 spells CASSLAGGAQETQYF. The CDR3 DNA is TGCGCCAGCAGCTTGGCGGGGGGCGCACAAGAGACCCAGTACTTC.